A selection of T cell receptor beta chains follows, all from one sample in a study of regulatory dendritic cells for organ transplantation. These receptors' targets are unknown. TCRdb's copy holds only in-frame clones and misses some; the assay was immunoSEQ multiplex PCR. Seen here are tens of thousands of clones, approximately 85% observed once, and the top ten hold roughly 0.67%. What was sequenced was naive CD4+ T cells from blood cultured with regulatory dendritic cells. All receptors derive from a human donor in good health. Each CDR3 is given with its conserved first and last residue. The D gene is left open where the match is weak. Rows may omit the clone size; those that give it use once, few, many or a size class.

V: TRBV2
J: TRBJ2-5
D: TRBD1
size: -
DNA: TGTGCCAGCAGTACAGGGGCAGAGACCCAGTACTTC
CDR3: CASSTGAETQYF

V: TRBV28
J: TRBJ2-3
D: -
size: -
DNA: TGTGCCAGCAGGGAACGGACAGAAGCGCAGTATTTT
CDR3: CASRERTEAQYF

V: TRBV6-6
J: TRBJ2-7
D: -
size: -
DNA: TGTGCCAACAGTGTTTACGGCGAGCAGTACTTC
CDR3: CANSVYGEQYF

V: TRBV19
J: TRBJ2-3
D: -
size: few
DNA: TGTGCCAGTAGTATAACGGGAAGGTCCACAGATACGCAGTATTTT
CDR3: CASSITGRSTDTQYF

V: TRBV5-6
J: TRBJ2-2
D: TRBD1
size: -
DNA: TGTGCCAGCAGCTTGTACGTGACAGGGGGCGGGGAGCTGTTTTTT
CDR3: CASSLYVTGGGELFF

V: TRBV4-3
J: TRBJ2-7
D: -
size: -
DNA: TGCGCCAGCAGCCACCGGGCCACAAATTCCTACGAGCAGTACTTC
CDR3: CASSHRATNSYEQYF

V: TRBV7-6
J: TRBJ2-5
D: -
size: -
DNA: TGTGCCAGCAGCTTGGCCCAAGAGACCCAGTACTTC
CDR3: CASSLAQETQYF

V: TRBV7-9
J: TRBJ2-2
D: -
size: -
DNA: TGTGCCAGCAGCCTCCGGGGCAATACTAAAGATACCGGGGAGCTGTTTTTT
CDR3: CASSLRGNTKDTGELFF

V: TRBV5-1
J: TRBJ1-2
D: -
size: once
DNA: TGCGCCAGCAGCTTGGGAGGTACGGTGAGCGAAAGACGCTACACCTTC
CDR3: CASSLGGTVSERRYTF

V: TRBV5-6
J: TRBJ1-6
D: -
size: -
DNA: TGTGCCAGCAGCTTGCGTTCAGCCTCTAATTCACCCCTCCACTTT
CDR3: CASSLRSASNSPLHF

V: TRBV5-1
J: TRBJ2-2
D: -
size: -
DNA: TGCGCCAGCAGCTTGCTGGCACAGGGTAACGGGGAGCTGTTTTTT
CDR3: CASSLLAQGNGELFF

V: TRBV4-3
J: TRBJ2-3
D: -
size: -
DNA: TGCGCCAGCAGCCAAGATTGGTATCCAGATACGCAGTATTTT
CDR3: CASSQDWYPDTQYF

V: TRBV9
J: TRBJ1-1
D: -
size: -
DNA: TGTGCCAGCAGCGTAGGGACAGATAGCACTGAAGCTTTCTTT
CDR3: CASSVGTDSTEAFF

V: TRBV9
J: TRBJ1-2
D: TRBD1
size: -
DNA: TGTGCCAGCACCCTGAAGGACAGGGGCACCGTGAACTATGGCTACACCTTC
CDR3: CASTLKDRGTVNYGYTF

V: TRBV6-6
J: TRBJ2-1
D: -
size: once
DNA: TGTGCCAGCAGTTACGGGATGTTCAATGAGCAGTTCTTC
CDR3: CASSYGMFNEQFF

V: TRBV6-6
J: TRBJ2-1
D: -
size: -
DNA: TGTGCCAGCGGGCCCCTAGGGTCCTACAATGAGCAGTTCTTC
CDR3: CASGPLGSYNEQFF

V: TRBV30
J: TRBJ2-7
D: -
size: -
DNA: TGTGCCTGGAGTGTACTTGTTCCCCTGCGGTACTTC
CDR3: CAWSVLVPLRYF

V: TRBV25-1
J: TRBJ1-2
D: TRBD1
size: -
DNA: TGTGCCAGCAGTGAGCCCACAGGGGGTACTTCGGAAGGCTACACCTTC
CDR3: CASSEPTGGTSEGYTF

V: TRBV28
J: TRBJ1-2
D: -
size: -
DNA: TGTGCCAGCAGTTTTGGGCGGAACTATGGCTACACCTTC
CDR3: CASSFGRNYGYTF

V: TRBV18
J: TRBJ1-4
D: -
size: once
DNA: TGTGCCAGCTCGACCCGCGGAACAACTAATGAAAAACTGTTTTTT
CDR3: CASSTRGTTNEKLFF

V: TRBV28
J: TRBJ2-6
D: -
size: -
DNA: TGTGCCAGCAGTTTCAAGACTCGGTCCAACGTCCTGACTTTC
CDR3: CASSFKTRSNVLTF

V: TRBV12-5
J: TRBJ2-3
D: -
size: -
DNA: TGTGCTAGTGGTTTGCCCTCAAGAGACACAGATACGCAGTATTTT
CDR3: CASGLPSRDTDTQYF

V: TRBV4-2
J: TRBJ1-5
D: -
size: few
DNA: TGTGCCAGCAGCCCCGCCCGGCTTCAGCCCCAGCATTTT
CDR3: CASSPARLQPQHF

V: TRBV5-6
J: TRBJ2-6
D: -
size: -
DNA: TGTGCCAGCAGCCCAGTGGGGGACCGCTCTGGGGCCAACGTCCTGACTTTC
CDR3: CASSPVGDRSGANVLTF

V: TRBV30
J: TRBJ1-1
D: -
size: few
DNA: TGTGCCTGGATACTGGGTCACACTGAAGCTTTCTTT
CDR3: CAWILGHTEAFF

V: TRBV10-3
J: TRBJ2-5
D: TRBD1
size: once
DNA: TGTGCCATCAGTGATAGGGGGCTTGAGACCCAGTACTTC
CDR3: CAISDRGLETQYF

V: TRBV7-9
J: TRBJ1-2
D: -
size: -
DNA: TGTGCCAGCAGCTTAGGGGGACGGACTCTCTATGGCTACACCTTC
CDR3: CASSLGGRTLYGYTF

V: TRBV6-5
J: TRBJ1-5
D: TRBD1
size: -
DNA: TGTGCCAGCACCATACAGGGGTGGGATCAGCCCCAGCATTTT
CDR3: CASTIQGWDQPQHF

V: TRBV9
J: TRBJ2-1
D: -
size: -
DNA: TGTGCCAGCAGCGCTAACGCTTACAATGAGCAGTTCTTC
CDR3: CASSANAYNEQFF

V: TRBV30
J: TRBJ1-5
D: -
size: few
DNA: TGTGCCTGGAGCGGACCGATGGGCCGAAATCAGCCCCAGCATTTT
CDR3: CAWSGPMGRNQPQHF

V: TRBV19
J: TRBJ2-7
D: TRBD2
size: -
DNA: TGTGCCAGTAGTATGACTAGCGGGCCCTCCTCCTACGAGCAGTACTTC
CDR3: CASSMTSGPSSYEQYF

V: TRBV2
J: TRBJ2-6
D: -
size: -
DNA: TGTGCCAGCGTTGGGCGGGGGGCCAACGTCCTGACTTTC
CDR3: CASVGRGANVLTF

V: TRBV20-1
J: TRBJ1-4
D: -
size: -
DNA: TGCAGTGCCGGAATCGGGGAAAAACTGTTTTTT
CDR3: CSAGIGEKLFF

V: TRBV21-1
J: TRBJ2-5
D: -
size: few
DNA: TGTGCCAGCAGTCGGACAGGGGTTTTATCCGAGACCCAGTACTTC
CDR3: CASSRTGVLSETQYF

V: TRBV27
J: TRBJ1-5
D: -
size: -
DNA: TGTGCCAGCAGTTCCCAGTTGGAGTCTAGCAATCAGCCCCAGCATTTT
CDR3: CASSSQLESSNQPQHF

V: TRBV18
J: TRBJ1-4
D: -
size: -
DNA: TGTGCCAGCTCACCACAATACCTGGCTAATGAAAAACTGTTTTTT
CDR3: CASSPQYLANEKLFF

V: TRBV5-4
J: TRBJ2-3
D: -
size: -
DNA: TGTGCCAGCAGCGGACCGCAGGAAACGCAGTATTTT
CDR3: CASSGPQETQYF

V: TRBV5-1
J: TRBJ2-4
D: TRBD1
size: once
DNA: TGCGCCAGCAGCTTGGGGGGACAGTCCAAAAACATTCAGTACTTC
CDR3: CASSLGGQSKNIQYF

V: TRBV28
J: TRBJ1-2
D: -
size: -
DNA: TGTGCCAGCAGTTTAGATTCTGGCTCAGGCGGCTACACCTTC
CDR3: CASSLDSGSGGYTF

V: TRBV4-1
J: TRBJ2-2
D: TRBD2
size: -
DNA: TGCGCCAGCAGCCTATCGGGACTAGTAAGTTATCCCGGGGAGCTGTTTTTT
CDR3: CASSLSGLVSYPGELFF

V: TRBV7-2
J: TRBJ2-7
D: -
size: once
DNA: TGTGCCAGCAGCCCCGAGGGGTTTGTGAAGCAGTACTTC
CDR3: CASSPEGFVKQYF

V: TRBV7-9
J: TRBJ1-1
D: -
size: -
DNA: TGTGCCAGCAGCTCGAAGGGTAGGGTGAGGGTCAAGACAAACACTGAAGCTTTCTTT
CDR3: CASSSKGRVRVKTNTEAFF

V: TRBV5-4
J: TRBJ2-2
D: -
size: few
DNA: TGTGCCAGCAGGCGCGGGACCACCGGGGAGCTGTTTTTT
CDR3: CASRRGTTGELFF

V: TRBV30
J: TRBJ1-1
D: -
size: -
DNA: TGTGCCTGGAGTGGTGGGGGACCCGGTTTCTTT
CDR3: CAWSGGGPGFF

V: TRBV7-2
J: TRBJ1-2
D: -
size: -
DNA: TGTGCCCGGGGGTCGGCGAACCCTAACTATGGCTACACCTTC
CDR3: CARGSANPNYGYTF

V: TRBV11-3
J: TRBJ2-1
D: -
size: -
DNA: TGTGCCAGCAGCTTAGCCGGGCAGCGGGCCGCCCATGAGCAGTTCTTC
CDR3: CASSLAGQRAAHEQFF

V: TRBV11-3
J: TRBJ2-2
D: -
size: -
DNA: TGTGCCAGCAGTTCCTTAAATTCGGGCACCGGGGAGCTGTTTTTT
CDR3: CASSSLNSGTGELFF

V: TRBV10-3
J: TRBJ1-5
D: -
size: -
DNA: TGTGCCATCAGTAGGCCTCAGCCCCAGCATTTT
CDR3: CAISRPQPQHF

V: TRBV10-1
J: TRBJ1-5
D: TRBD1
size: -
DNA: TGCGCCAGCAGGGAAACCGGGACAGGGAATCTGGGTCAGCCCCAGCATTTT
CDR3: CASRETGTGNLGQPQHF

V: TRBV9
J: TRBJ2-1
D: TRBD2
size: -
DNA: TGTGCCAGCAGCTCACCGGGACTAGCGACATACAATGAGCAGTTCTTC
CDR3: CASSSPGLATYNEQFF

V: TRBV5-5
J: TRBJ2-6
D: -
size: -
DNA: TGTGCCAGCAGCCAGAGGGACGGACACTCTGGGGCCAACGTCCTGACTTTC
CDR3: CASSQRDGHSGANVLTF

V: TRBV7-3
J: TRBJ2-1
D: -
size: -
DNA: TGTGCCAGCAGCTTATTCGGCGGCAGCTCCTACAATGAGCAGTTCTTC
CDR3: CASSLFGGSSYNEQFF

V: TRBV28
J: TRBJ1-5
D: -
size: -
DNA: TGTGCCAGCAGTGGCTACGGAACGGGCAATCAGCCCCAGCATTTT
CDR3: CASSGYGTGNQPQHF

V: TRBV19
J: TRBJ1-2
D: TRBD1
size: -
DNA: TGTGCCAGTAATACCATCACCGGGACAGGGGAATATGGCTACACCTTC
CDR3: CASNTITGTGEYGYTF

V: TRBV18
J: TRBJ2-3
D: -
size: -
DNA: TGTGCCAGCTCACCCGGGACGGTAGGCGGGAGCACAGATACGCAGTATTTT
CDR3: CASSPGTVGGSTDTQYF